The 10 T cell receptor beta chains below were found in one sample sequenced in a study of CD8 T cells in Susac syndrome. Random hexamers were used to reverse transcribe about 0.5 to 1 ug of RNA. Via MiXCR, TCRdb re-called the immunoSEQ multiplex PCR reads, giving one row per CDR3 protein. The sample contains about 240,000 distinct CDR3 sequences, 95% to 97% of which appear only once. The sequenced sample was CD4+ T cells from PBMCs. These receptors were collected from a human donor with Susac syndrome.

The chain joins TRBV29-1 to TRBJ2-1; no clear D. Germline loops: CDR1 SQVTM, CDR2 ANQGSEA. V lost 1 base and J lost 2, with 6 bases in between. The CDR3 has 13 residues. The CDR3: CSVEVFTYNEQFF. The CDR3 DNA is TGCAGCGTTGAAGTCTTCACCTACAATGAGCAGTTCTTC.

The V call is TRBV29-1, the J call TRBJ2-7, with D tentatively TRBD2 (5 bases). The CDR3 contains 12 residues. V was clipped by 4 bases and J by 3 bases, with 10 bases between them. Looked up from germline, CDR1 is SQVTM and CDR2 is ANQGSEA. The chain's CDR3 is CSVASSGYEQYF. CDR3 sequence (DNA): TGCAGCGTTGCCTCGAGCGGCTACGAGCAGTACTTC.

This sequence joins TRBV7-9 and TRBJ2-7, with D possibly being TRBD2 (6 bases). V dropped 8 bases and J dropped 2 bases, with 13 bases sitting between them. Germline V CDR1 and CDR2: SEHNR, FQNEAQ (reference sequence). This CDR3 region has 13 residues. The CDR3 loop reads CASGLTGAYEQYF. In nucleotides, the CDR3 is TGTGCCAGCGGTCTGACGGGGGCCTACGAGCAGTACTTC.

The V gene is TRBV30, the J gene TRBJ1-1; possible D gene TRBD1, 5 bases. Germline V lookup: CDR1 GTSNPN, CDR2 SVGIG (reference sequence). The CDR3 covers 13 residues. Trimming removed 5 bases from V and 11 bases from J, with 21 bases in between. This CDR3 is CAWVPGAAGSAFF. The CDR3 DNA follows: TGTGCCTGGGTCCCCGGGGCCGCGGGAAGCGCTTTCTTT.

V usage is TRBV18 and J usage is TRBJ1-1; D gene unclear. Germline loops: CDR1 KGHSH, CDR2 LQKENI. This CDR3 has 16 residues. Trimming cost V 1 base and J 0 bases, with 12 bases left between them. CDR3 bases: TGTGCCAGCTCACCACTTCCCGGCCGGGTGAACACTGAAGCTTTCTTT. This sequence encodes CASSPLPGRVNTEAFF.

The CDR3 DNA reads TGCAGTGCCGTCGGGGGGGGGACAGGGCAGCCCCAGCATTTT. The encoded protein is CSAVGGGTGQPQHF. V gene TRBV20-1 combines with J gene TRBJ1-5; 9 bases are shared with TRBD1. After removal of 6 bases from V and 7 bases from J, the junction contained 10 bases not matched to a gene. CDR3 length equals 14 residues. Germline V lookup: CDR1 DFQATT, CDR2 SNEGSKA (reference sequence).

V is TRBV20-1 and J is TRBJ2-7; 7 bases are a match to TRBD2. The germline V gene has CDR1 DFQATT and CDR2 SNEGSKA (reference sequence). The CDR3 runs 18 residues. V lost 3 bases and J lost 0; bases outside the gene matches: 17. The CDR3 loop is CSARTTLRGGSSSYEQYF. The CDR3 DNA reads as TGCAGTGCTAGGACGACCCTACGGGGCGGGAGTAGCTCCTACGAGCAGTACTTC.

The chain employs TRBV29-1 and TRBJ1-1; D uncertain. The CDR3 covers 13 residues. Between the trimmed V and J ends, which lost 2 bases and 0 bases, there was a span of 7 bases. In germline, CDR1 is SQVTM, CDR2 ANQGSEA. This CDR3 reads CSVEIGVNTEAFF. The CDR3 DNA sequence: TGCAGCGTTGAAATCGGAGTGAACACTGAAGCTTTCTTT.

The gene calls are TRBV18 and TRBJ1-1, with 8 nucleotides matching TRBD1. Germline-derived CDR1 and CDR2 are KGHSH and LQKENI. The J segment lost 2 bases and the V segment lost 4 bases, leaving 6 bases of the junction unmatched. This CDR3 has 15 amino acids. The CDR3 spells CASSRGTGDNTEAFF. In DNA, the CDR3 is TGTGCCAGCTCACGAGGGACAGGCGACAACACTGAAGCTTTCTTT.

The gene calls are TRBV23-1 and TRBJ1-2, with 7 bases lining up with TRBD1. TRBV23-1 counts as an open reading frame of uncertain function. The CDR3 totals 14 residues. V shed 11 bases and J 2 bases; nucleotides not matched to a gene: 11. DNA for the CDR3: TGCGCCCATATTGGACAGGAAACAAACTATGGCTACACCTTC. Translating gives CAHIGQETNYGYTF.